The T cell receptor (beta chain) described here comes from a study of cytomegalovirus exposure and HLA in healthy donors. Study observations and caveats: The study had only CMV serostatus as immune exposure information. Reported findings show TCR beta sequences accurately forecast HLA-A and HLA-B alleles in most subjects. In a later analysis, most CMV-associated TCR beta chains appeared HLA-restricted.

Germline lookup yields CDR1 SGHDN and CDR2 FVKESK. Trimming left V 1 base short and J 1 base short, with 11 bases between. The CDR3 covers 16 residues. In regard to this clone: Antigen specificity is unknown.

Both 60 Vbeta primers and 13 Jbeta primers went into the PCR. The method was immunoSEQ multiplex PCR; TCRdb's version includes in-frame clones alone and lacks a portion of them. This sample yields roughly 130,000 clones, of which approximately 79% are seen a single time; 3.5% to 5% belongs to the top ten. The receptor comes from a man between 18 and 29 years old in good health and CMV-seropositive. Sequenced: PBMCs. The chain is built from TRBV14 and TRBJ1-3; TRBD1 is a possible D gene (6 bases). CDR3 in amino acids: CASSQVTGKSGNTIYF. CDR3 DNA: TGTGCCAGCAGCCAAGTAACAGGGAAATCTGGAAACACCATATATTTT.